The rows below give T cell receptor beta chains drawn from one sample of a study of T cell therapy after organ transplantation. Clones were read by immunoSEQ multiplex PCR, and TCRdb kept only the in-frame ones, dropping some. The sample has around 15,000 clones; approximately 85% are singletons. For these receptors, no antigen is known. This specimen consisted of CD8+ T cells from blood, obtained after autologous CMV-specific T cell therapy. These receptors all stem from a human patient who had received a solid organ transplant and had CMV disease. Some T cells could come from the graft donor. Each CDR3 is given with its conserved first and last residue. The D gene is left open where the match is weak. Not all rows give a size; the values are once, few, many and, for expanded clones, a class.

d_gene	j_gene	v_gene	abundance	CDR3aa
.	TRBJ1-5	TRBV2	few	CASSEVDSYNQPQHF
.	TRBJ2-6	TRBV5-4	.	CASSHQGSGANVLTF
.	TRBJ1-1	TRBV9	.	CASSVGGTHTEAFF
.	TRBJ2-7	TRBV5-6	.	CASSSGTISSYEQYF
TRBD2	TRBJ2-7	TRBV19	.	CASSMGTSGSPSEQYF
TRBD2	TRBJ2-2	TRBV6-4	once	CASSDGLGGGELFF
.	TRBJ1-3	TRBV5-4	.	CASSLAPGHSGNTIYF
.	TRBJ1-1	TRBV4-1	.	CASSPNSPSYGSTEAFF
.	TRBJ2-7	TRBV9	.	CASSVGAGPDSYEQYF
.	TRBJ2-7	TRBV4-3	.	CASSQSQGSYEQYF
.	TRBJ1-5	TRBV30	.	CAWSAGGWQPQHF
.	TRBJ2-3	TRBV29-1	.	CSVDGPNTDTQYF
.	TRBJ2-1	TRBV5-1	.	CASSSGGSPYNEQFF
TRBD2	TRBJ2-5	TRBV10-2	.	CASGGGLETQYF
.	TRBJ2-1	TRBV7-9	.	CASSPEGGSYNEQFF
TRBD1	TRBJ1-3	TRBV6-6	.	CASSYSEQGGGNTIYF
.	TRBJ1-5	TRBV6-6	.	CASSPDVGNQPQHF
TRBD1	TRBJ1-2	TRBV25-1	few	CASSDLGQAGYTF
.	TRBJ2-7	TRBV4-3	.	CASSQDSTVTYEQYF
.	TRBJ2-7	TRBV21-1	.	CASSKAGQSFGQYF
.	TRBJ2-5	TRBV7-9	.	CASSLVSEEGQETQYF
TRBD1	TRBJ1-6	TRBV6-1	.	CASTKGASLHF
.	TRBJ2-7	TRBV27	.	CASSVSTLFEQYF
.	TRBJ1-2	TRBV9	once	CASSVEGQNYGYTF
.	TRBJ1-1	TRBV4-1	.	CASSQVPRAEAFF
TRBD1	TRBJ1-3	TRBV13	.	CASGTGDNSGNTIYF
.	TRBJ2-5	TRBV19	.	CASSSGRRQETQYF
TRBD2	TRBJ2-1	TRBV27	.	CASFPGPHRAAGVPNEQFF
.	TRBJ2-3	TRBV25-1	.	CASSDSWDGTSTDTQYF
.	TRBJ1-1	TRBV27	.	CASSLRGLYTEAFF
.	TRBJ2-7	TRBV15	.	CATSRDRGSSYEQYF
.	TRBJ2-1	TRBV5-5	few	CASSFKTVHNEQFF
.	TRBJ1-3	TRBV5-6	.	CASSLAGTSGNTIYF
TRBD2	TRBJ2-1	TRBV19	.	CASSIAGGSYNEQFF
.	TRBJ1-2	TRBV9	.	CASSVELDNYGYTF
.	TRBJ1-2	TRBV4-3	.	CASSQGDVGGYTF
.	TRBJ1-5	TRBV21-1	few	CASSKAKCHRTNQPQHF
.	TRBJ2-7	TRBV6-1	.	CASMGPTEEQYF
.	TRBJ1-5	TRBV4-1	.	CASSQGADDQPQHF
.	TRBJ2-7	TRBV11-2	once	CASSFGGSGYEQYF
.	TRBJ1-5	TRBV7-2	.	CASSGWGGNQPQHF
TRBD1	TRBJ1-4	TRBV27	.	CASSPGTGALSNEKLFF
TRBD1	TRBJ2-6	TRBV13	.	CASSSGQGATGANVLTF
TRBD2	TRBJ2-3	TRBV2	.	CAREGTNTDTQYF
.	TRBJ2-1	TRBV5-8	.	CASSAGSREQFF
.	TRBJ2-1	TRBV10-2	.	CASSDGRPGDEQFF